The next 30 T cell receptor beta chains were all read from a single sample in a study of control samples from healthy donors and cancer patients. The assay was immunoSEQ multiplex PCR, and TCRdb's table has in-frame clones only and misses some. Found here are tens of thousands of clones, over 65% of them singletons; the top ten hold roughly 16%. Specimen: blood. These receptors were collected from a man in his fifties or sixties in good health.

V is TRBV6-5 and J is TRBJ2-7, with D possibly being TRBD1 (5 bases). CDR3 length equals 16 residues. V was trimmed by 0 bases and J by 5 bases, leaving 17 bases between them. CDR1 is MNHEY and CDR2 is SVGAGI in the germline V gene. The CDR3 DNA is TGTGCCAGCAGTTACTCGAAGGGTGGGGCGGCGAACGAGCAGTACTTC. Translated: CASSYSKGGAANEQYF.

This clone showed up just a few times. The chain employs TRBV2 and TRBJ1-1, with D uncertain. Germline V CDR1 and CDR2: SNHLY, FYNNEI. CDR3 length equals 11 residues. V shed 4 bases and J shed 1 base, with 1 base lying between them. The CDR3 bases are TGTGCCAGCAGTGCGAACACTGAAGCTTTCTTT. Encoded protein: CASSANTEAFF.

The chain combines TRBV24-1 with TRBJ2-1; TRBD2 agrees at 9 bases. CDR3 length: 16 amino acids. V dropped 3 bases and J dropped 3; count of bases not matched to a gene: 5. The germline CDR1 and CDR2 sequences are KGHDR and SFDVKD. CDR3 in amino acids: CATSDNEREVYNEQFF. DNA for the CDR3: TGTGCCACCAGTGATAATGAGCGGGAGGTCTACAATGAGCAGTTCTTC.

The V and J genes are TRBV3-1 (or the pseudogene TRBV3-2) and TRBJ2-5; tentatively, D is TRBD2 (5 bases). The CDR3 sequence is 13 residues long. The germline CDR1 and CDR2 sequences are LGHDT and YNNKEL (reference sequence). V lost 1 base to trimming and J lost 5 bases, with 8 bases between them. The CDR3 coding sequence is TGTGCCAGCAGCCAAGGTAGCGTGGAGACCCAGTACTTC. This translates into CASSQGSVETQYF.

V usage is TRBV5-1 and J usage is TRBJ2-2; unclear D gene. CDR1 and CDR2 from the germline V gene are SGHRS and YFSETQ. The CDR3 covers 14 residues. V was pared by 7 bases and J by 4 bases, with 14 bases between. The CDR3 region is CASFFGEITGELFF. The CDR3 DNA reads TGCGCCAGCTTCTTTGGGGAAATCACCGGGGAGCTGTTTTTT. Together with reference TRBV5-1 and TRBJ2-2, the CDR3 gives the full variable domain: KAGVTQTPRYLIKTRGQQVTLSCSPISGHRSVSWYQQTPGQGLQFLFEYFSETQRNKGNFPGRFSGRQFSNSRSEMNVSTLELGDSALYLCASFFGEITGELFFGEGSRLTVL.

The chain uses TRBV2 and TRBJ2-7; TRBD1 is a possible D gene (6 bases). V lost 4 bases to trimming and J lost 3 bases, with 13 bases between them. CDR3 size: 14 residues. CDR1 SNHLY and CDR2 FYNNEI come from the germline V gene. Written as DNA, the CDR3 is TGTGCCAGCAGTGCCCGACAGGCGAGCTACGAGCAGTACTTC. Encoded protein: CASSARQASYEQYF.

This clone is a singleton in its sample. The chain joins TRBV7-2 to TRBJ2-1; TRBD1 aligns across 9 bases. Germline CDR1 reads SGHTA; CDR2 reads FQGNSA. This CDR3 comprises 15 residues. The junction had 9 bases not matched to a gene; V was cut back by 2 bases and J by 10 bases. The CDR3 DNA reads TGTGCCAGCAGCTTAAGGGGGACAGGGCGAGGCGAGCAGTTCTTC. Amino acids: CASSLRGTGRGEQFF. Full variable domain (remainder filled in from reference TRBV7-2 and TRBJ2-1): GAGVSQSPSNKVTEKGKDVELRCDPISGHTALYWYRQSLGQGLEFLIYFQGNSAPDKSGLPSDRFSAERTGGSVSTLTIQRTQQEDSAVYLCASSLRGTGRGEQFFGPGTRLTVL.

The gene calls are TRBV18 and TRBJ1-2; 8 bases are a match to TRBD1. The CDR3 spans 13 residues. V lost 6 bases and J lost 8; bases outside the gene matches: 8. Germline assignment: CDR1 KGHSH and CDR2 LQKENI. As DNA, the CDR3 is TGTGCCAGCTCCCAGGGACAGGCTGGAGGCTACACCTTC. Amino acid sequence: CASSQGQAGGYTF.

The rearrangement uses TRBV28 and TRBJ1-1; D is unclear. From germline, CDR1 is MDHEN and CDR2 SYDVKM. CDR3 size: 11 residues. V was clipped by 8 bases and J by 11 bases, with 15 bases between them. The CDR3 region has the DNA TGTGCCAGCGGGCCCAGGAACTGGGCTTTCTTT. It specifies CASGPRNWAFF.

This CDR3 is CAWRGPGGWTEAFF. For the CDR3, the DNA is TGTGCCTGGAGAGGACCCGGGGGGTGGACTGAAGCTTTCTTT. J is TRBJ1-1 and V is TRBV30; maybe TRBD1 (5 bases). Germline values: CDR1 GTSNPN, CDR2 SVGIG (reference sequence). CDR3 length: 14 residues. V was cut by 3 bases and J by 5 bases, with 16 bases left in between. Complete variable domain (other parts from reference TRBV30 and TRBJ1-1): SQTIHQWPATLVQPVGSPLSLECTVEGTSNPNLYWYRQAAGRGLQLLFYSVGIGQISSEVPQNLSASRPQDRQFILSSKKLLLSDSGFYLCAWRGPGGWTEAFFGQGTRLTVV.

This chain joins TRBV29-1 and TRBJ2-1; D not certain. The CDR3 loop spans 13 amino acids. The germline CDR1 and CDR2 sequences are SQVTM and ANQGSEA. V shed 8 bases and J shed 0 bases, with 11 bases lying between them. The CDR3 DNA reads TGCAGCCTCTTGGAGAGCTCCTACAATGAGCAGTTCTTC. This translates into CSLLESSYNEQFF.

CDR3 nucleotide sequence: TGTGCCACCAGCGGTCTCGGACAGGGAGGAGAGACCCAGTACTTC. Translating gives CATSGLGQGGETQYF. This sequence joins TRBV15 and TRBJ2-5; 8 bases map to TRBD1. The junction had 9 bases not matched to a gene; V was cut back by 5 bases and J by 4 bases. Germline V gives CDR1 LNHNV, CDR2 YYDKDF (reference sequence). CDR3 length: 15 amino acids.

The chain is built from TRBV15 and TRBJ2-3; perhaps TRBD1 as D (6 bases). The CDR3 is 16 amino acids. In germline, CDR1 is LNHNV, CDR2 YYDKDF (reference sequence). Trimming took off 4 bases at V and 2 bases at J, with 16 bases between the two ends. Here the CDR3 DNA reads TGTGCCACCAGCACCGACGATACAGGGATCACAGATACGCAGTATTTT. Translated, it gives CATSTDDTGITDTQYF.

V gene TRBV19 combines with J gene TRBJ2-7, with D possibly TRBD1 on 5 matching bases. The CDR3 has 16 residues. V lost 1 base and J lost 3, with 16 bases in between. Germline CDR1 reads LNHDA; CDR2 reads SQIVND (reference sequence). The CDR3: CASSIGPPGHNYEQYF. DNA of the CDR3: TGTGCCAGTAGTATAGGCCCCCCCGGACATAACTACGAGCAGTACTTC.

The CDR3 DNA reads TGTGCCAGCAGCCCGGGACAGGGGGCGAACACAGATACGCAGTATTTT. Its protein is CASSPGQGANTDTQYF. The chain couples TRBV4-2 to TRBJ2-3, with 12 bases aligning to TRBD1. This CDR3 is built from 16 residues. Trimming removed 4 bases from V and 2 bases from J; junction bases left unmatched: 4. The germline V gene has CDR1 LGHNA and CDR2 YNFKEQ.

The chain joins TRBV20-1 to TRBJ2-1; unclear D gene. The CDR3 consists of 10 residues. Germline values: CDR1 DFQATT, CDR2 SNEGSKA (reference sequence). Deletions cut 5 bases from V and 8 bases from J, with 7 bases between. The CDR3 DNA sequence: TGCAGTGCTCGGCGCGATGAGCAGTTCTTC. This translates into CSARRDEQFF.

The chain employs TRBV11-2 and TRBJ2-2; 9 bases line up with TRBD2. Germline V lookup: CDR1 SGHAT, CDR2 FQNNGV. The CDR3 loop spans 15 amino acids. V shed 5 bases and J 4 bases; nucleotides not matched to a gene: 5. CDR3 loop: CASSLGLASTGELFF. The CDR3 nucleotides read TGTGCCAGCAGCCTCGGACTAGCGAGCACCGGGGAGCTGTTTTTT.

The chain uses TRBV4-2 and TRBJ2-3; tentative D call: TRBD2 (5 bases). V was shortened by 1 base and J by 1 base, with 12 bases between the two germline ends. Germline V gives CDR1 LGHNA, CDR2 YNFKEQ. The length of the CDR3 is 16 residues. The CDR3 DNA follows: TGTGCCAGCAGCCAAGGCGGGCCTACCGGCACAGATACGCAGTATTTT. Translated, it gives CASSQGGPTGTDTQYF.

Here the CDR3 DNA reads TGTGCCAGCGGTCCTCTGAGCCCAGAGACCCAGTACTTC. Residues: CASGPLSPETQYF. The J gene is TRBJ2-5, the V gene TRBV12-3 or TRBV12-4; D is unclear. V was pared by 8 bases and J by 4 bases, with 14 bases between. The CDR3 length is 13 residues.

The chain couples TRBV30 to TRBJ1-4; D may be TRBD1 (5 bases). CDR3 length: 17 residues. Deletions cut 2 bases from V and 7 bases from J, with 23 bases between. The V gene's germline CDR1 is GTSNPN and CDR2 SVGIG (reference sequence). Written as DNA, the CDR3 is TGTGCCTGGAGTCCACCCGGTCCACTCAGGGCTTCTGAAAAACTGTTTTTT. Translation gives CAWSPPGPLRASEKLFF.

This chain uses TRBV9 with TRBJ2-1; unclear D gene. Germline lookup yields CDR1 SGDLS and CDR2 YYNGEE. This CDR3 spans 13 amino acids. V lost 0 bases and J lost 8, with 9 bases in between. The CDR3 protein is CASSVEFFHEQFF. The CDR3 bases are TGTGCCAGCAGCGTAGAGTTCTTCCATGAGCAGTTCTTC.

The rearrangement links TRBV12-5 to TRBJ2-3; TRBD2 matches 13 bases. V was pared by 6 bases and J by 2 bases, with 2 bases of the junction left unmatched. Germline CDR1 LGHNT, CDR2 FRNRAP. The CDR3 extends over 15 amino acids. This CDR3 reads CASGGLAGTTDTQYF. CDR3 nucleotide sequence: TGTGCTAGTGGGGGACTAGCGGGGACCACAGATACGCAGTATTTT.

CDR3 region: CASSRQGAGNTEAFF. CDR3 coding DNA: TGTGCCAGCTCACGGCAGGGGGCAGGGAACACTGAAGCTTTCTTT. The chain couples TRBV18 to TRBJ1-1; 8 bases are a match to TRBD1. The J segment lost 1 base and the V segment lost 4 bases, leaving 5 bases of the junction unmatched. The germline gives CDR1 KGHSH, CDR2 LQKENI. The length of the CDR3 is 15 residues.

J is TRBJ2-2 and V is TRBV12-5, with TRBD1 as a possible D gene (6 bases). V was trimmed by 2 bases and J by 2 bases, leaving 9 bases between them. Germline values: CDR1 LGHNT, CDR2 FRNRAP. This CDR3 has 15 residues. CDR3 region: CASGLLQGNTGELFF. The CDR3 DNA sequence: TGTGCTAGTGGTTTGCTACAGGGAAACACCGGGGAGCTGTTTTTT.

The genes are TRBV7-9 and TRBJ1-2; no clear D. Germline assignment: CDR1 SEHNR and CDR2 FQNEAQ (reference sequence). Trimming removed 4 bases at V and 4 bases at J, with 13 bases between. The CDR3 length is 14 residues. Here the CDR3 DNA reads TGTGCCAGCAGCTCCTCGGACGGAATCTATGGCTACACCTTC. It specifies CASSSSDGIYGYTF.

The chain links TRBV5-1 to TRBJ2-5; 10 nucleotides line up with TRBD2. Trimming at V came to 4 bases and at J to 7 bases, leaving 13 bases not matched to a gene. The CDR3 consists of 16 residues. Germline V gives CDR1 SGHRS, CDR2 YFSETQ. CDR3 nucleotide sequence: TGCGCCAGCAGCGGAGGGGGTGCTAGCGGGAGATCGACCCAGTACTTC. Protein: CASSGGGASGRSTQYF.

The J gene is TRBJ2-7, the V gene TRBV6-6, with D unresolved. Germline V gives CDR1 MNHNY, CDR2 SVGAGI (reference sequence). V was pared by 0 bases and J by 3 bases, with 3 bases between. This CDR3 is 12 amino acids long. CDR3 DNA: TGTGCCAGCAGTTACTCTCTCTACGAGCAGTACTTC. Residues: CASSYSLYEQYF.

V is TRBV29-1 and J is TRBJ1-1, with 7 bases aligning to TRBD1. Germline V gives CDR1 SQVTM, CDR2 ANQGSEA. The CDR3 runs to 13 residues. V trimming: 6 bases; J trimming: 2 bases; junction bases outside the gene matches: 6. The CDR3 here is CSVRTGLNTEAFF. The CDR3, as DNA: TGCAGCGTAAGGACAGGCCTAAACACTGAAGCTTTCTTT.

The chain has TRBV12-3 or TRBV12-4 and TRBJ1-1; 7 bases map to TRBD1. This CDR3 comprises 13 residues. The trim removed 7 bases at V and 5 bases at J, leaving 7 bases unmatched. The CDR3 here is CASTQQGRTEAFF. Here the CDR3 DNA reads TGTGCCAGCACCCAACAGGGGCGGACTGAAGCTTTCTTT.

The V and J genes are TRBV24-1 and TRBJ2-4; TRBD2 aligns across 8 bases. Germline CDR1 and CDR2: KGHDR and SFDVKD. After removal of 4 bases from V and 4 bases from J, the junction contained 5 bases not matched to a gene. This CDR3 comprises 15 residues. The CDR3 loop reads CATSDTSGAKNIQYF. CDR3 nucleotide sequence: TGTGCCACCAGTGACACTAGCGGAGCGAAAAACATTCAGTACTTC.